Listed below are T cell receptor beta chains from one sample, sequenced in a study of blood T cell repertoires in COVID-19. This table comes from immunoSEQ multiplex PCR, and its TCRdb copy is limited to in-frame clones, with some not included. Of about 280,000 clones listed, 85% were seen once; the top ten hold 2% to 3%. The specimen sequenced was PBMCs or T cells enriched from blood (not recorded which). The receptors shown here come from a woman aged 45-60 years who had recovered from COVID-19. Each CDR3 is given with its conserved first and last residue. The order of the fields is clone size, V gene, D gene, J gene, CDR3 protein, CDR3 DNA. D genes are given only for firm matches. Clone size is shown for a subset of rows, as once, few, many or a class of expanded clone.

size: .
V: TRBV10-1
D: TRBD1
J: TRBJ1-1
CDR3: CASSESGTGAEAFF
DNA: TGCGCCAGCAGTGAGTCGGGGACAGGGGCTGAAGCTTTCTTT

size: .
V: TRBV12-3/TRBV12-4
D: .
J: TRBJ1-1
CDR3: CASSFFLRAEAFF
DNA: TGTGCCAGCAGTTTTTTTTTACGGGCTGAAGCTTTCTTT

size: .
V: TRBV24-1
D: TRBD1
J: TRBJ1-2
CDR3: CATWGTGSGYTF
DNA: TGTGCCACCTGGGGGACAGGGAGTGGCTACACCTTC

size: once
V: TRBV5-1
D: TRBD1
J: TRBJ1-6
CDR3: CASSDRGAGYNSPLHF
DNA: TGCGCCAGCAGCGACAGGGGAGCGGGTTATAATTCACCCCTCCACTTT

size: .
V: TRBV4-1
D: TRBD1
J: TRBJ2-7
CDR3: CASSLRLDRGPYEQYF
DNA: TGCGCCAGCAGCCTCAGACTGGACAGGGGGCCCTACGAGCAGTACTTC

size: .
V: TRBV7-2
D: .
J: TRBJ1-2
CDR3: CASSLTGYGYTF
DNA: TGTGCCAGCAGCTTGACAGGCTATGGCTACACCTTC

size: .
V: TRBV30
D: TRBD1
J: TRBJ1-2
CDR3: CAWRLAGGNGYTF
DNA: TGTGCCTGGAGGTTGGCAGGGGGGAATGGCTACACCTTC

size: .
V: TRBV11-1
D: .
J: TRBJ2-1
CDR3: CASSQRGRGMGNEQFF
DNA: TGTGCCAGCAGTCAAAGGGGGCGGGGCATGGGCAATGAGCAGTTCTTC

size: .
V: TRBV6-6
D: TRBD1
J: TRBJ1-5
CDR3: CASSSRGRSNQPQHF
DNA: TGTGCCAGCAGTTCTAGGGGGCGAAGCAATCAGCCCCAGCATTTT

size: few
V: TRBV29-1
D: TRBD1
J: TRBJ2-7
CDR3: CSVTPDRGRSGEQYF
DNA: TGCAGCGTTACCCCAGACAGGGGGCGTTCCGGCGAGCAGTACTTC

size: .
V: TRBV28
D: TRBD1
J: TRBJ2-7
CDR3: CASSLSFEGQGEDEQYF
DNA: TGTGCCAGTAGTTTATCGTTTGAGGGACAGGGGGAGGACGAGCAGTACTTC

size: few
V: TRBV5-1
D: TRBD1
J: TRBJ2-3
CDR3: CASRGVQGATDTQYF
DNA: TGCGCCAGCAGAGGGGTCCAGGGGGCAACAGATACGCAGTATTTT

size: .
V: TRBV30
D: .
J: TRBJ1-4
CDR3: CAWSVPGGTNEKLFF
DNA: TGTGCCTGGAGTGTACCGGGGGGAACCAATGAAAAACTGTTTTTT

size: .
V: TRBV30
D: .
J: TRBJ1-1
CDR3: CAWSVQVKAFF
DNA: TGTGCCTGGAGTGTACAGGTAAAAGCTTTCTTT

size: .
V: TRBV5-4
D: TRBD1
J: TRBJ1-2
CDR3: CASSPGTGASGGYTF
DNA: TGTGCCAGCAGCCCCGGGACAGGGGCGTCGGGTGGCTACACCTTC

size: .
V: TRBV7-2
D: .
J: TRBJ2-1
CDR3: CASSLEGGTYANNEQFF
DNA: TGTGCCAGCAGCTTAGAGGGGGGGACTTACGCGAACAATGAGCAGTTCTTC

size: once
V: TRBV27
D: TRBD1
J: TRBJ1-5
CDR3: CASSPIGQGARNQPQHF
DNA: TGTGCCAGCAGCCCCATCGGACAGGGGGCGCGGAATCAGCCCCAGCATTTT

size: .
V: TRBV7-9
D: TRBD1
J: TRBJ1-5
CDR3: CASSFGTGRGNNQPQHF
DNA: TGTGCCAGCAGCTTCGGGACAGGGAGGGGAAACAATCAGCCCCAGCATTTT

size: few
V: TRBV5-1
D: .
J: TRBJ1-6
CDR3: CASSSSGGRRGNSPLHF
DNA: TGCGCCAGCAGCTCCTCCGGGGGGCGGCGTGGGAATTCACCCCTCCACTTT

size: .
V: TRBV30
D: TRBD1
J: TRBJ1-5
CDR3: CAWSQGAIQPQHF
DNA: TGTGCCTGGAGCCAGGGGGCTATTCAGCCCCAGCATTTT

size: .
V: TRBV7-9
D: TRBD1
J: TRBJ1-2
CDR3: CASSIGQGEGYTF
DNA: TGTGCCAGCAGCATTGGACAGGGAGAGGGCTACACCTTC

size: .
V: TRBV27
D: .
J: TRBJ2-7
CDR3: CASSSWSVSYEQYF
DNA: TGTGCCAGCAGTTCATGGAGTGTCTCCTACGAGCAGTACTTC

size: .
V: TRBV5-5
D: TRBD1
J: TRBJ1-5
CDR3: CASSSTLARGVDQPQHF
DNA: TGTGCCAGCAGCTCCACCCTTGCCAGGGGGGTCGATCAGCCCCAGCATTTT

size: .
V: TRBV30
D: .
J: TRBJ2-2
CDR3: CAWWGQEMNTGELFF
DNA: TGTGCCTGGTGGGGCCAGGAGATGAACACCGGGGAGCTGTTTTTT

size: .
V: TRBV28
D: .
J: TRBJ1-2
CDR3: CATFLEGRGYYGYTF
DNA: TGTGCCACCTTCCTCGAGGGCAGGGGATACTATGGCTACACCTTC

size: .
V: TRBV11-2
D: .
J: TRBJ2-7
CDR3: CASSLVYGRAGEQYF
DNA: TGTGCCAGCAGCTTAGTTTATGGCAGGGCTGGAGAGCAGTACTTC

size: .
V: TRBV3-1/TRBV3-2
D: .
J: TRBJ2-7
CDR3: CASSQDRFRRDAHYEQYF
DNA: TGTGCCAGCAGCCAAGATCGGTTTCGGCGGGATGCTCACTACGAGCAGTACTTC

size: .
V: TRBV5-1
D: .
J: TRBJ1-4
CDR3: CASSLGHATNEKLFF
DNA: TGCGCCAGCAGCTTGGGGCACGCAACTAATGAAAAACTGTTTTTT

size: .
V: TRBV6-5
D: .
J: TRBJ1-6
CDR3: CASSYITGYNSPLHF
DNA: TGTGCCAGCAGTTACATTACAGGTTATAATTCACCCCTCCACTTT

size: few
V: TRBV4-2
D: TRBD1
J: TRBJ2-1
CDR3: CASSQDRGSYNEQFF
DNA: TGTGCCAGCAGCCAAGACAGGGGGTCCTACAATGAGCAGTTCTTC

size: .
V: TRBV18
D: TRBD1
J: TRBJ2-1
CDR3: CASSPSRDRVPYNEQFF
DNA: TGTGCCAGCTCACCGTCCCGGGACAGGGTTCCCTACAATGAGCAGTTCTTC

size: .
V: TRBV29-1
D: .
J: TRBJ2-7
CDR3: CSVEDRSSREQYF
DNA: TGCAGCGTTGAAGATAGGAGTAGTAGGGAGCAGTACTTC

size: .
V: TRBV6-1
D: .
J: TRBJ1-5
CDR3: CASSEARQYNQPQHF
DNA: TGTGCCAGCAGTGAAGCTAGACAGTACAATCAGCCCCAGCATTTT

size: .
V: TRBV5-1
D: .
J: TRBJ2-3
CDR3: CASSPGVLADTQYF
DNA: TGCGCCAGCAGCCCGGGGGTCCTGGCAGATACGCAGTATTTT

size: .
V: TRBV9
D: TRBD1
J: TRBJ1-1
CDR3: CASSVVGQGNTEAFF
DNA: TGTGCCAGCAGCGTAGTGGGACAGGGGAACACTGAAGCTTTCTTT

size: few
V: TRBV27
D: .
J: TRBJ2-7
CDR3: CASSLYHRVGEQYF
DNA: TGTGCCAGCAGTTTATACCACAGGGTTGGCGAGCAGTACTTC

size: .
V: TRBV28
D: TRBD1
J: TRBJ2-7
CDR3: CASTLTGDRYEQYF
DNA: TGTGCCAGCACTCTGACAGGGGACAGATACGAGCAGTACTTC

size: .
V: TRBV25-1
D: TRBD2
J: TRBJ2-1
CDR3: CASSEKGLGYNEQFF
DNA: TGTGCCAGCAGTGAAAAGGGACTAGGTTACAATGAGCAGTTCTTC

size: .
V: TRBV5-6
D: .
J: TRBJ2-7
CDR3: CASSSGSYEQYF
DNA: TGTGCCAGCAGTTCCGGGAGCTACGAGCAGTACTTC

size: .
V: TRBV9
D: TRBD1
J: TRBJ1-6
CDR3: CASSARAGQTDSPLHF
DNA: TGTGCCAGCAGCGCAAGGGCGGGACAGACGGATTCACCCCTCCACTTT

size: .
V: TRBV20-1
D: .
J: TRBJ2-7
CDR3: CSASPHRFSYEQYF
DNA: TGCAGTGCTAGTCCCCACAGGTTCTCCTACGAGCAGTACTTC

size: .
V: TRBV2
D: TRBD1
J: TRBJ2-7
CDR3: CASSGTGAYEQYF
DNA: TGTGCCAGCAGTGGGACAGGGGCCTACGAGCAGTACTTC

size: .
V: TRBV19
D: TRBD2
J: TRBJ2-3
CDR3: CASRRTSGRVADTQYF
DNA: TGTGCCAGTAGACGGACTAGCGGGAGGGTTGCAGATACGCAGTATTTT

size: .
V: TRBV7-9
D: .
J: TRBJ1-2
CDR3: CASSLEREGYTF
DNA: TGTGCCAGCAGCTTAGAGAGGGAAGGCTACACCTTC

size: few
V: TRBV7-9
D: .
J: TRBJ1-2
CDR3: CASSSRGATYGYTF
DNA: TGTGCCAGCAGCTCACGCGGAGCTACCTATGGCTACACCTTC

size: .
V: TRBV27
D: TRBD2
J: TRBJ2-1
CDR3: CASSLDAGGYNEQFF
DNA: TGTGCCAGCAGTTTAGATGCGGGAGGCTACAATGAGCAGTTCTTC

size: few
V: TRBV30
D: TRBD1
J: TRBJ1-6
CDR3: CAWSWTGEYSPLHF
DNA: TGTGCCTGGTCTTGGACAGGGGAGTATTCACCCCTCCACTTT

size: .
V: TRBV7-2
D: .
J: TRBJ2-1
CDR3: CASSKRGYNEQFF
DNA: TGTGCCAGCAGCAAAAGAGGTTACAATGAGCAGTTCTTC

size: .
V: TRBV5-1
D: TRBD1
J: TRBJ1-1
CDR3: CASSKDRLGITEAFF
DNA: TGCGCCAGCAGCAAGGACAGGTTAGGGATCACTGAAGCTTTCTTT

size: .
V: TRBV6-2/TRBV6-3
D: .
J: TRBJ1-4
CDR3: CASSYSGGTNEKLFF
DNA: TGTGCCAGCAGTTACTCGGGGGGTACTAATGAAAAACTGTTTTTT

size: .
V: TRBV9
D: TRBD1
J: TRBJ1-5
CDR3: CASSEGQGSNQPQHF
DNA: TGTGCCAGCAGCGAGGGACAGGGGAGCAATCAGCCCCAGCATTTT

size: .
V: TRBV19
D: .
J: TRBJ1-5
CDR3: CASSSRSQPQHF
DNA: TGTGCCAGTAGTTCGAGGTCCCAGCCCCAGCATTTT

size: .
V: TRBV28
D: .
J: TRBJ2-2
CDR3: CASTPGERLLTGELFF
DNA: TGTGCCAGCACCCCCGGGGAAAGACTACTCACCGGGGAGCTGTTTTTT